This TCR beta chain appears in the sequencing data of a study of T cell responses to AZD1222 COVID-19 vaccine. Notes on the study in general: A mostly white British donor set with more females was recruited, and clonal diversity was possibly underestimated. Nearly half of spike-specific TCRs reportedly target variant regions that are unmutated in the B.1.351 and B.1.1.7 variants.

The CDR3 runs to 14 residues. Trimming at V came to 5 bases and at J to 9 bases, leaving 6 bases not matched to a gene. Germline V gene data show CDR1 as LNHDA and CDR2 as SQIVND (reference sequence). This table comes from immunoSEQ multiplex PCR, and its TCRdb copy is limited to in-frame clones, with some not included. The sample lists fewer than 120,000 clones, 85% to 90% seen once, with around 15% in the top ten. With regard to this clone: What it binds is unknown.

The receptor was derived from an adult who received the AZD1222 COVID-19 vaccine. The chain recombines TRBV19 with TRBJ2-1, with 11 bases aligning to TRBD2. The material was peripheral blood, obtained 28 days after the second AZD1222 dose. CDR3: CASSFRTSGREQFF. CDR3 bases: TGTGCCAGTAGTTTCCGGACTAGCGGGCGTGAGCAGTTCTTC.